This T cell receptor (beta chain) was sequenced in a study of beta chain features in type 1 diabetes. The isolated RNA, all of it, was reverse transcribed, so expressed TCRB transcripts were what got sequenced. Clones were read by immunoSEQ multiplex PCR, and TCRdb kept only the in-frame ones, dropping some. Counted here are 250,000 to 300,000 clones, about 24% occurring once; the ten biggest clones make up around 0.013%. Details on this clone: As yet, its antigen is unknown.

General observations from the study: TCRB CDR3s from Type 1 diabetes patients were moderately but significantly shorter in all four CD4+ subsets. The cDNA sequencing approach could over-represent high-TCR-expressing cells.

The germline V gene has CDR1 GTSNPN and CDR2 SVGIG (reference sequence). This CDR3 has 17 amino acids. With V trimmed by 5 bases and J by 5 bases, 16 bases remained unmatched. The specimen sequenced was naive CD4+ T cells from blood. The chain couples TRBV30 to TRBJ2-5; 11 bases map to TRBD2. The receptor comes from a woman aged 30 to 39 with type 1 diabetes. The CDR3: CAWGPGTSGSVGETQYF. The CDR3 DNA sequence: TGTGCCTGGGGCCCCGGGACTAGCGGTTCGGTGGGGGAGACCCAGTACTTC.